This TCR beta chain was captured by sequencing in a study of blood T cell repertoires in COVID-19. The wider study: Specimens from acute and convalescent COVID-19 originated in the United States, Italy and Spain.

V trimming: 3 bases; J trimming: 6 bases; junction bases outside the gene matches: 8. This CDR3 region has 16 residues. Germline V gene lookup returns CDR1 LNHDA and CDR2 SQIVND (reference sequence). Generated by immunoSEQ multiplex PCR, the TCRdb table keeps only in-frame clones and is missing some. Among 150,000 to 200,000 clones listed, around 80% were seen once. The TCR sequence derives from a woman of 80 years or more with acute or convalescent COVID-19. The source material was peripheral blood. This rearrangement joins TRBV19 to TRBJ1-5, with 10 bases that match TRBD1. Written as DNA, the CDR3 is TGTGCCAGTAGTATGCGCAGGGGACAGGGGAGTCAGCCCCAGCATTTT. Translating it yields CASSMRRGQGSQPQHF.